This TCR beta chain derives from a study of vaccination and CD4 T cells after COVID-19. Study background: The study enrolled six male and four female convalescents, two of whom were Hispanic.

The sample's treatment: roughly 10-day PBMC culture with coronavirus spike peptide pools or control peptides (ViraFEST assay). As concerns this clonotype: The antigen is not known.

Germline CDR1 and CDR2: MNHNS and SASEGT. The V and J ends lost 9 bases and 0 bases respectively, with 11 bases between them. The CDR3 has 13 residues. The Oncomine TCR Beta short-read assay was applied to DNA of cultured CD4+ T cells. TCRdb reanalysed the PCR reads using MiXCR and keeps one entry per CDR3 protein. The sample records approximately 20,000 distinct CDR3 sequences, 55% being singletons. The chain uses TRBV6-1 and TRBJ1-1, with D possibly being TRBD1 (5 bases). The receptor comes from a human donor who had recovered from COVID-19. The sequenced sample consisted of CD4+ T cells from blood, cultured in vitro. CDR3 nucleotide sequence: TGTGCCAGTACGGGACGGATGAACACTGAAGCTTTCTTT. This gives the protein CASTGRMNTEAFF.